This T cell receptor (beta chain) was recorded in a study of T cell changes during pregnancy in multiple sclerosis. The method was immunoSEQ multiplex PCR; TCRdb's version includes in-frame clones alone and lacks a portion of them. The sample yields approximately 90,000 clones, 94% seen once. The CDR3 covers 14 residues. V lost 5 bases and J lost 5; bases outside the gene matches: 8. CDR1 is SGHAT and CDR2 is FQNNGV in the germline V gene. The source is a female donor with multiple sclerosis, enrolled in a pregnancy study. J is TRBJ2-5 and V is TRBV11-2; 7 positions agree with TRBD1. The sample in question was peripheral blood, obtained in the third trimester of pregnancy. The CDR3 here is CASSRGDRGETQYF. Written as DNA, the CDR3 is TGTGCCAGCAGCCGAGGGGACAGAGGCGAGACCCAGTACTTC.